This T cell receptor (beta chain) appears in the sequencing data of a study of vaccination and CD4 T cells after COVID-19. At the level of the study: Samples after vaccination came a median approximately 73 days past dose two, ranging 14 to 241. Control wells got either CEFX epitopes, HIV-1 Nef peptides, or no peptide at all. Investigators stimulated cells with overlapping spike peptides drawn from SARS-CoV-2, HCoV-NL63, HCoV-OC43 and HCoV-229E.

As to treatment: approximately 10-day PBMC culture with coronavirus spike peptide pools or control peptides (ViraFEST assay). TCR sequencing followed the expansion of antigen-specific T cells with peptide pools in ViraFEST. This CDR3 comprises 15 residues. The ends were cut back, 2 bases at V and 1 base at J, with 12 bases in the middle. CDR1 SGHRS and CDR2 YFSETQ come from the germline V gene. With the Oncomine TCR Beta short-read assay, DNA from cultured CD4+ T cells was sequenced. MiXCR, run by TCRdb on the PCR reads, gives a single entry per CDR3 protein. This sample has around 20,000 distinct CDR3 sequences, with under 55% found just once. This clonotype showed up just once. Its target is unknown.

The chain uses TRBV5-1 and TRBJ2-5, with D uncertain. The clonotype originates from a human donor who had recovered from COVID-19. This material consisted of CD4+ T cells from blood, cultured in vitro, taken before SARS-CoV-2 vaccination. The DNA of the CDR3 is TGCGCCAGCAGCTTCTCCGTCGACATCCAAGAGACCCAGTACTTC. It encodes CASSFSVDIQETQYF.